Described below is a single TCR beta chain sequence and its context. Its antigen is undetermined. The CDR3 has 14 amino acids. Trimming left V 2 bases short and J 3 bases short, with 7 bases between. Germline V gives CDR1 SGHAT, CDR2 FQNNGV. This specimen comes from a study of cytomegalovirus exposure and HLA in healthy donors. The study drew the donors from its roughly 120-subject validation cohort, separate from the roughly 710-subject first cohort. Sequenced by immunoSEQ multiplex PCR; TCRdb stores in-frame clones only, minus some. This sample carries about 160,000 clones, approximately 96% of them seen once, and the ten largest clones take roughly 1%. Study results and caveats: Researchers catalogued about 150 TCR beta chains as cytomegalovirus-associated. Diagnosis of cytomegalovirus status made by the classifier reportedly showed high specificity and sensitivity.

The sequence was collected from a young woman in good health and CMV-seronegative. The sequenced material came from PBMCs. V and J are TRBV11-2 and TRBJ1-4, with D possibly matching TRBD1 (5 bases). CDR3 DNA sequence: TGTGCCAGCAGCTTAACAGGTTCTAATGAAAAACTGTTTTTT. Translated: CASSLTGSNEKLFF.